Below are 26 T cell receptor beta chains sequenced from a single sample in a study of OX40 agonist ivuxolimab in advanced cancers. Data came from immunoSEQ multiplex PCR; TCRdb stores just in-frame clones and leaves some out. The sample contains some 60,000 clones, roughly four fifths of which appear only once. The sequenced sample was CD4+ or CD8+ T cells sorted from blood, obtained in a trial of the OX40 agonist ivuxolimab. Receptors originate from an adult with an advanced solid tumor such as melanoma, head and neck, liver or kidney cancer.

This clone was seen a single time. This chain uses TRBV5-4 with TRBJ2-3; 10 nucleotides line up with TRBD2. J gave up 2 bases and V 4 bases, and 4 bases lay outside the gene matches. There are 15 residues in the CDR3. Germline lookup yields CDR1 SGHNT and CDR2 YYREEE (reference sequence). CDR3 residues: CASSPGLAPTDTQYF. Written as DNA, the CDR3 is TGTGCCAGCAGCCCGGGACTAGCGCCCACAGATACGCAGTATTTT.

The CDR3 sequence is CASSEFGGRMEKLFF. The CDR3, as DNA: TGTGCCAGCAGTGAATTCGGGGGGCGAATGGAAAAACTGTTTTTT. J is TRBJ1-4 and V is TRBV2; TRBD1 is a possible D gene (6 bases). V shed 2 bases and J shed 8 bases, with 15 bases lying between them. The CDR3 has 15 amino acids. Germline V CDR1 and CDR2: SNHLY, FYNNEI.

The chain recombines TRBV4-1 with TRBJ1-1; 9 positions match TRBD1. The J segment lost 7 bases and the V segment lost 3 bases, leaving 9 bases of the junction unmatched. Germline CDR1 MGHRA, CDR2 YSYEKL. The CDR3 length is 15 residues. In nucleotides, the CDR3 is TGCGCCAGCAGCCATTCCCGGGACAGGGCACTTGAAGCTTTCTTT. The encoded protein is CASSHSRDRALEAFF.

Only a few counts were recorded for this clone. This rearrangement joins TRBV9 to TRBJ2-7; 7 nucleotides align to TRBD1. The germline V gene has CDR1 SGDLS and CDR2 YYNGEE. The CDR3 sequence is 12 residues long. Germline trimming cut 3 bases from V and 5 bases from J; bases unmatched to any gene: 2. Here the CDR3 DNA reads TGTGCCAGCAGCGGACAGGGAGACGAGCAGTACTTC. It specifies CASSGQGDEQYF.

The chain recombines TRBV19 with TRBJ2-3, with a tentative D call TRBD1 (5 bases). Deletions cut 3 bases from V and 5 bases from J, with 9 bases between. Germline assignment: CDR1 LNHDA and CDR2 SQIVND (reference sequence). The CDR3 extends over 13 amino acids. The CDR3 sequence is CASSIRGQDTQYF. The CDR3 DNA reads as TGTGCCAGTAGTATTCGAGGACAAGATACGCAGTATTTT.

The J gene is TRBJ1-6, the V gene TRBV28; D perhaps matches TRBD1 (6 bases). CDR1 MDHEN and CDR2 SYDVKM come from the germline V gene. V was pared by 4 bases and J by 7 bases, with 17 bases between. The CDR3 is 16 residues long. CDR3 sequence reads: CASSSPGTRENSPLHF. CDR3 bases: TGTGCCAGCAGTTCACCCGGGACAAGGGAAAATTCACCCCTCCACTTT. The full variable domain, its missing parts supplied by reference TRBV28 and TRBJ1-6, is DVKVTQSSRYLVKRTGEKVFLECVQDMDHENMFWYRQDPGLGLRLIYFSYDVKMKEKGDIPEGYSVSREKKERFSLILESASTNQTSMYLCASSSPGTRENSPLHFGNGTRLTVT.

The rearrangement links TRBV11-2 to TRBJ2-1, with 12 positions matching TRBD2. The junction had 5 bases not matched to a gene; V was cut back by 5 bases and J by 0 bases. The germline gives CDR1 SGHAT, CDR2 FQNNGV. There are 17 residues in the CDR3. The CDR3 nucleotides are TGTGCCAGCAGCCCCCTAGCGGGAGGGAGCTCCTACAATGAGCAGTTCTTC. Residues: CASSPLAGGSSYNEQFF.

This clone showed up just a few times. The V and J genes are TRBV10-3 and TRBJ2-7, with TRBD1 as a possible D gene (6 bases). Trimming pared 5 bases from V and 3 bases from J, leaving 11 bases between. Germline lookup yields CDR1 ENHRY and CDR2 SYGVKD. The length of the CDR3 is 13 residues. The CDR3 DNA reads as TGTGCCATCAGTAGACAGGACGACTACGAGCAGTACTTC. Translating it yields CAISRQDDYEQYF.

The genes are TRBV12-2 and TRBJ2-1; the table's D gene call, TRBD2, was not cross checked with the DNA. TRBV12-2 is tagged as a pseudogene. The CDR3 is 15 residues long. CDR3 sequence (DNA): TGTGCAAGTCGCTTGGAGGCGGGAACCTACAATGAGCAGTTCTTC. This translates into CASRLEAGTYNEQFF.

As regards this clone: A read error may produce the germline difference seen at one junction end. The V gene is TRBV6-1, the J gene TRBJ1-5, with no clear D. CDR1 is MNHNS and CDR2 is SASEGT in the germline V gene. The CDR3 runs 11 residues. The CDR3 spells CASSSYQPQHF. DNA of the CDR3: TGTGCCAGCAGTAGCTATCAGCCCCAGCATTTT.

The chain joins TRBV6-1 to TRBJ1-1; tentative D call: TRBD1 (5 bases). The CDR3 is 11 residues long. CDR1 and CDR2 (germline): MNHNS, SASEGT. V was pared by 4 bases and J by 8 bases, with 8 bases between. CDR3 in DNA: TGTGCCAGCAGTGCCCGGACAGAAGCTTTCTTT. As protein: CASSARTEAFF.

This chain links TRBV7-9 with TRBJ1-1; no clear D. Germline-derived CDR1 and CDR2 are SEHNR and FQNEAQ (reference sequence). Trimming removed 7 bases at V and 0 bases at J, with 12 bases between. The CDR3 is 14 amino acids. The CDR3 nucleotides are TGTGCCAGCACTCGGTTGAGTATGAACACTGAAGCTTTCTTT. Translation gives CASTRLSMNTEAFF.

V gene TRBV7-6 combines with J gene TRBJ1-3; D gene ambiguous. Germline V gene data show CDR1 as SGHVS and CDR2 as FNYEAQ. Trimming stripped 0 bases from V and 0 bases from J, with 0 bases between. The CDR3 totals 13 residues. The CDR3 DNA reads TGTGCCAGCAGCTTAGCCTCTGGAAACACCATATATTTT. It codes for CASSLASGNTIYF.

CDR3 in DNA: TGTGCCAGCAGTGAAGCGGGGGGGGGCGTCGGACGCTACACCTTC. Translated: CASSEAGGGVGRYTF. The gene calls are TRBV6-1 and TRBJ1-2; tentative D call: TRBD1 (6 bases). The CDR3 is 15 amino acids. Germline V gene data show CDR1 as MNHNS and CDR2 as SASEGT. V lost 0 bases and J 9 bases, leaving 17 bases between the germline ends.

This clone was seen a handful of times. This sequence joins TRBV28 and TRBJ1-6, with 7 positions matching TRBD1. Germline lookup yields CDR1 MDHEN and CDR2 SYDVKM. Trimming took 6 bases from V and 8 from J; bases not matched to a gene: 7. CDR3 length equals 14 residues. CDR3 bases: TGTGCCAGCAGCTCGGGACAGCGCGATTCACCCCTCCACTTT. Its protein product is CASSSGQRDSPLHF.

This rearrangement joins TRBV28 to TRBJ2-4; TRBD1 matches at 8 bases. This CDR3 has 12 amino acids. J gave up 11 bases and V 6 bases, and 6 bases lay outside the gene matches. Germline V gives CDR1 MDHEN, CDR2 SYDVKM. The CDR3 here is CASRQGVGVQYF. CDR3 bases: TGTGCCAGCAGACAGGGGGTTGGCGTTCAGTACTTC. Full variable domain (missing parts from reference TRBV28 and TRBJ2-4): DVKVTQSSRYLVKRTGEKVFLECVQDMDHENMFWYRQDPGLGLRLIYFSYDVKMKEKGDIPEGYSVSREKKERFSLILESASTNQTSMYLCASRQGVGVQYFGAGTRLSVL.

This clone was recorded once. This chain joins TRBV2 and TRBJ2-1; D not resolved. CDR3 length: 15 amino acids. In germline, CDR1 is SNHLY, CDR2 FYNNEI. Trimming stripped 7 bases from V and 5 bases from J, with 18 bases between. The CDR3 here is CASTFQGPINNEQFF. The DNA for the CDR3 is TGTGCCAGCACCTTCCAAGGGCCGATAAACAATGAGCAGTTCTTC.

In its sample, this clone was seen once. V gene TRBV29-1 combines with J gene TRBJ1-3; D ambiguous. V was cut by 7 bases and J by 4 bases, with 14 bases left in between. Germline V gives CDR1 SQVTM, CDR2 ANQGSEA. The CDR3 sequence is 13 residues long. The CDR3 loop reads CSGTASGGNTIYF. In DNA, the CDR3 is TGCAGCGGTACAGCGAGCGGGGGAAACACCATATATTTT.

The rearrangement uses TRBV9 and TRBJ2-3, with no clear D. CDR1 and CDR2 (germline): SGDLS, YYNGEE. The CDR3 extends over 13 amino acids. The V end was cut by 2 bases, the J end by 2 bases, with 6 bases between. CDR3 sequence: CASSVSNTDTQYF. In nucleotides, the CDR3 is TGTGCCAGCAGCGTCAGTAACACAGATACGCAGTATTTT.

The chain has TRBV7-2 and TRBJ1-2; D ambiguous. CDR3 size: 15 residues. The V and J ends lost 1 base and 4 bases respectively, with 13 bases between them. Germline-derived CDR1 and CDR2 are SGHTA and FQGNSA. In DNA, the CDR3 is TGTGCCAGCAGCTTAGGGGTGGGTTTAGGCTATGGCTACACCTTC. Its translation is CASSLGVGLGYGYTF.

This clone was seen just once. In the same sample, other DNA sequences code for this CDR3. This chain uses TRBV5-6 with TRBJ1-4, with D maybe TRBD1 (6 bases). The CDR3 runs 14 residues. Trimming took 4 bases from V and 4 from J, leaving 11 bases between them. The germline V gene has CDR1 SGHDT and CDR2 YYEEEE. CDR3 in amino acids: CASSVDRLNEKLFF. The CDR3 coding sequence is TGTGCCAGCAGCGTGGACAGACTTAATGAAAAACTGTTTTTT.

The genes are TRBV19 and TRBJ1-2; possibly TRBD1 for D (5 bases). This CDR3 region has 14 residues. Between the trimmed V and J ends, which lost 1 base and 8 bases, there was a span of 14 bases. CDR1 and CDR2 from the germline V gene are LNHDA and SQIVND (reference sequence). The CDR3: CASSIVSGDDGYTF. CDR3 DNA sequence: TGTGCCAGTAGTATAGTATCGGGGGACGACGGCTACACCTTC.

This clone was detected a few times. The chain uses TRBV6-5 and TRBJ1-1; D not resolved. There are 15 residues in the CDR3. The germline V and J ends were trimmed by 0 bases and 4 bases, with 12 bases remaining between them. Germline V gene sequence: CDR1 MNHEY, CDR2 SVGAGI. CDR3 residues: CASSYSTAGSTEAFF. The CDR3 nucleotides read TGTGCCAGCAGTTACTCGACGGCGGGGAGCACTGAAGCTTTCTTT.

V and J are TRBV6-6 and TRBJ2-5; 8 nucleotides align to TRBD1. Germline values: CDR1 MNHNY, CDR2 SVGAGI (reference sequence). The CDR3 is 13 amino acids. J gave up 5 bases and V 7 bases, and 6 bases lay outside the gene matches. DNA for the CDR3: TGTGCCAGCAACGACAGGGGATCGGAGACCCAGTACTTC. Amino acids: CASNDRGSETQYF.

This chain uses TRBV28 with TRBJ2-3, with 7 positions matching TRBD2. The CDR3 spans 20 residues. In germline, CDR1 is MDHEN, CDR2 SYDVKM. V was clipped by 5 bases and J by 0 bases; unmatched bases: 20. CDR3 in amino acids: CASSPWGGSGTTSSTDTQYF. CDR3 nucleotides: TGTGCCAGCAGTCCCTGGGGGGGATCGGGCACAACCTCTAGCACAGATACGCAGTATTTT.

The rearrangement links TRBV2 to TRBJ2-7, with D perhaps TRBD2 (7 bases). The CDR3 spans 12 residues. In germline, CDR1 is SNHLY, CDR2 FYNNEI. Trimming shortened V by 8 bases and J by 6 bases, and 14 bases separated the two germline ends. The CDR3 coding sequence is TGTGCCAGCTCCCAGGGGAGGGGCGAGCAGTACTTC. Amino acids: CASSQGRGEQYF.